This T cell receptor (beta chain) originates from a study of CD8 T cells in Susac syndrome. Roughly 0.45 to 1 ug RNA was reverse transcribed with random hexamers. Amplification of the TCR beta CDR3 was carried out by immunoSEQ multiplex PCR, which spanned a total of 54 Vbeta and 13 Jbeta segments. A single record per CDR3 protein comes from TCRdb applying MiXCR to the immunoSEQ multiplex PCR reads. The table lists hundreds of thousands of distinct CDR3 sequences, about 93% of them singletons. This CDR3 has 15 amino acids. CDR1 is LGHNA, CDR2 YSLEER, per germline. Trimming shortened V by 1 base and J by 5 bases, and 15 bases separated the two germline ends.

The receptor was isolated from a human donor with multiple sclerosis. This rearrangement joins TRBV4-3 to TRBJ2-7, with unresolved D. Sequencing input: CD8+ T cells from PBMCs. CDR3 loop: CASSQGSGRSNEQYF. The CDR3 nucleotides read TGCGCCAGCAGCCAAGGGTCGGGCCGGTCCAACGAGCAGTACTTC.